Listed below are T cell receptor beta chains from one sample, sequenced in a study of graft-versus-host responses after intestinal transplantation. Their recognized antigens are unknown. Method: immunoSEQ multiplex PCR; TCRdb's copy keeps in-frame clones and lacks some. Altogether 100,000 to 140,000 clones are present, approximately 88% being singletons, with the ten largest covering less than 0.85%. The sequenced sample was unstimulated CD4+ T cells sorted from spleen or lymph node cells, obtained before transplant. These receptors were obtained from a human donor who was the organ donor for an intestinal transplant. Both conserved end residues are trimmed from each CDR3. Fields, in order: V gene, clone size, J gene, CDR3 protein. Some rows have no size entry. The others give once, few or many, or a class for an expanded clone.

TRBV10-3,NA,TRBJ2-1,AISESLGTSGSNEQF
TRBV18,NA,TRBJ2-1,ASSPRTASSYNEQF
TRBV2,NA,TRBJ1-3,ASRGQASGNTIY
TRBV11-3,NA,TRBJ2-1,ASSAGRGTGVNEQF
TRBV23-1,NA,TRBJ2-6,ASSQEGQGVGGANVLT
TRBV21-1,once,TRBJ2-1,ASSRRLDYSFYNEQF
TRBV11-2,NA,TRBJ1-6,ASSISPFSPLH
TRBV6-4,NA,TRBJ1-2,ASSPSGTPHGGYT
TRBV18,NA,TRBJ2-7,ASSPGRRGTSEQY
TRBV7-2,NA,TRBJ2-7,ASSLDYEQY
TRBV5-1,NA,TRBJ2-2,ASGFFLGLGGGELF
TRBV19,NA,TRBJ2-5,ASSIQGAETQY
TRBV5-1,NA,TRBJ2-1,ASSSKNGLGSNEQF